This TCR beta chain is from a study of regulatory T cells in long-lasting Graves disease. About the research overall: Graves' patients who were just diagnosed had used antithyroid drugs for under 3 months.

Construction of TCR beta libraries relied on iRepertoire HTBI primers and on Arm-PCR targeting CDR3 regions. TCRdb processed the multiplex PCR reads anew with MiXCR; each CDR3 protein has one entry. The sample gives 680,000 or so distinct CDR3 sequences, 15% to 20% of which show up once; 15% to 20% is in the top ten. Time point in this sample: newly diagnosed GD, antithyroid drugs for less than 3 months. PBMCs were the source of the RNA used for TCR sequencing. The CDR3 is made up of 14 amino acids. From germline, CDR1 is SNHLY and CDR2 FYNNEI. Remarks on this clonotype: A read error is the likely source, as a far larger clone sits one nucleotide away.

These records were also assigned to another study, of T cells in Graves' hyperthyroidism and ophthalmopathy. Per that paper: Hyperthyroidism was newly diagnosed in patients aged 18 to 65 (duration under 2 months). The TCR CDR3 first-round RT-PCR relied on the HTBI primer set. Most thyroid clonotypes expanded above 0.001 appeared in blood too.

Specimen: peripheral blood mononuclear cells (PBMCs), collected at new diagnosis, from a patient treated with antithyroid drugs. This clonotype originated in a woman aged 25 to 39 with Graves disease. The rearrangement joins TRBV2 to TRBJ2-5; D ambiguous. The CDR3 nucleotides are TGTGCCAGCAGAAAAACCACTGATCAAGAGACCCAGTGCTTC. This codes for CASRKTTDQETQCF.